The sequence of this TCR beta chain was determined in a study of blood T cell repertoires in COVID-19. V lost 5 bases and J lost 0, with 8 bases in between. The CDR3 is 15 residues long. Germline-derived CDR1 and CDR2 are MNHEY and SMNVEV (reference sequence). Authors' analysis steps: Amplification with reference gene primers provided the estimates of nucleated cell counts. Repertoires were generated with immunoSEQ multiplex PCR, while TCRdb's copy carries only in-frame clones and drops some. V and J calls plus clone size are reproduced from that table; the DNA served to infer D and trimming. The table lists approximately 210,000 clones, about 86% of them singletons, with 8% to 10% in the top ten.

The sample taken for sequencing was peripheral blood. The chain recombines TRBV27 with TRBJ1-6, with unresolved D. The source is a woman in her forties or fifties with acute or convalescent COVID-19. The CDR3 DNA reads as TGTGCCAGCAGTCCCCCCCGCTCCTATAATTCACCCCTCCACTTT. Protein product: CASSPPRSYNSPLHF.